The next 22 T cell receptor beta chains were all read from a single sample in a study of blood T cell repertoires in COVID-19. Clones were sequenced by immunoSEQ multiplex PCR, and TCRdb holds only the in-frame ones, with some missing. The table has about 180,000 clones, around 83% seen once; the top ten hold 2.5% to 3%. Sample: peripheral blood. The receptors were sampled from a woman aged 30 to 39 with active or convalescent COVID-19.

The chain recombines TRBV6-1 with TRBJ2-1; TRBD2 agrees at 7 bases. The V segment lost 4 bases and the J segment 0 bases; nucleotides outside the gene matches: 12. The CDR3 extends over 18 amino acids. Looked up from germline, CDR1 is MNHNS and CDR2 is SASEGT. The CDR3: CASSGWRAGFYSYNEQFF. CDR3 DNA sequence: TGTGCCAGCAGTGGGTGGCGAGCGGGGTTTTACTCCTACAATGAGCAGTTCTTC.

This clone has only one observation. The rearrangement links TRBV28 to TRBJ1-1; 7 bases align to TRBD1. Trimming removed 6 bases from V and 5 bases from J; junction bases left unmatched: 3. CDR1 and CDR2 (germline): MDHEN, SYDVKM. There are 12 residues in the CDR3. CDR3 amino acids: CASRTGFTEAFF. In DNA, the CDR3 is TGTGCCAGCAGGACAGGGTTTACTGAAGCTTTCTTT.

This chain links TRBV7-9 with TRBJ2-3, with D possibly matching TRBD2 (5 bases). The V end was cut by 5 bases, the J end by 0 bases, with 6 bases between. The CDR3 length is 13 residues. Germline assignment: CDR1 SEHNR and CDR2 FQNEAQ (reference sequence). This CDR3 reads CASSPGSTDTQYF. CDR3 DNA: TGTGCCAGCAGCCCGGGGAGCACAGATACGCAGTATTTT.

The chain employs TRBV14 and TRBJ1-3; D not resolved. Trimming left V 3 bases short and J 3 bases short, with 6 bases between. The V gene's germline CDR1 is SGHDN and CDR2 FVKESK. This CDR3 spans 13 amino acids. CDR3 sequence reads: CASSHRGGNTIYF. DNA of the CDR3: TGTGCCAGCAGCCACCGGGGTGGAAACACCATATATTTT.

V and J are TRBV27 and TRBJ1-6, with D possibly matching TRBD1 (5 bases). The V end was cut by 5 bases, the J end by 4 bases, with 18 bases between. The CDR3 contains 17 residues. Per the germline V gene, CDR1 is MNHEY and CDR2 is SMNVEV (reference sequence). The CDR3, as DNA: TGTGCCAGCAGTCCCTACCCATCGGGGGTGTATAATTCACCCCTCCACTTT. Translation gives CASSPYPSGVYNSPLHF.

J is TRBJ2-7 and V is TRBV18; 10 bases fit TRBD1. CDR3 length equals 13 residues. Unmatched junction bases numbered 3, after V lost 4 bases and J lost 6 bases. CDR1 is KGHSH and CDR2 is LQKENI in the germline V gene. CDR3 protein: CASSLGTGAEQYF. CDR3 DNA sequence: TGTGCCAGCTCACTGGGGACAGGGGCCGAGCAGTACTTC.

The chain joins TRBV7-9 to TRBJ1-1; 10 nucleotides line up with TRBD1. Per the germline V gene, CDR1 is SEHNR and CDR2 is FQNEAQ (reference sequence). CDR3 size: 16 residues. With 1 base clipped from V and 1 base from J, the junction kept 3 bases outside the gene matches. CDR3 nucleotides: TGTGCCAGCAGCTTAGTCGGGGACAGGGGGAACACTGAAGCTTTCTTT. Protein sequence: CASSLVGDRGNTEAFF. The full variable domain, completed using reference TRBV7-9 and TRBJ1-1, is DTGVSQNPRHKITKRGQNVTFRCDPISEHNRLYWYRQTLGQGPEFLTYFQNEAQLEKSRLLSDRFSAERPKGSFSTLEIQRTEQGDSAMYLCASSLVGDRGNTEAFFGQGTRLTVV.

Here the CDR3 reads CASIPGGQGDQPQHF. CDR3 nucleotides: TGCGCCAGCATCCCGGGGGGACAGGGGGATCAGCCCCAGCATTTT. V and J are TRBV10-1 and TRBJ1-5; TRBD1 aligns across 11 bases. The CDR3 is made up of 15 amino acids. The germline gives CDR1 WNHNN, CDR2 SYGVQD (reference sequence). V gave up 7 bases and J gave up 5 bases; unmatched junction bases: 7.

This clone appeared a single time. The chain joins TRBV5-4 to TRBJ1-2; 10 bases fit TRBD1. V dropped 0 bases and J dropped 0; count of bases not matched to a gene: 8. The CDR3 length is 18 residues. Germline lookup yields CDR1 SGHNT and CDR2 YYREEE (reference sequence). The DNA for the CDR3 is TGTGCCAGCAGCTTGGGGCCGGGACAGGGGACGACTAACTATGGCTACACCTTC. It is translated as CASSLGPGQGTTNYGYTF.

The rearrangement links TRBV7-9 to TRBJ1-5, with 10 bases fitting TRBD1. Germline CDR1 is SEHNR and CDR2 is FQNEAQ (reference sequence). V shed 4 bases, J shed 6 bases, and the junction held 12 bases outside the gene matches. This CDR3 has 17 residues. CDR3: CASSSAADRGLGQPQHF. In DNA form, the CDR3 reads TGTGCCAGCAGCTCCGCGGCTGACAGGGGGCTTGGTCAGCCCCAGCATTTT. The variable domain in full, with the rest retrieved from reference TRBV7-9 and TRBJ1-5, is DTGVSQNPRHKITKRGQNVTFRCDPISEHNRLYWYRQTLGQGPEFLTYFQNEAQLEKSRLLSDRFSAERPKGSFSTLEIQRTEQGDSAMYLCASSSAADRGLGQPQHFGDGTRLSIL.

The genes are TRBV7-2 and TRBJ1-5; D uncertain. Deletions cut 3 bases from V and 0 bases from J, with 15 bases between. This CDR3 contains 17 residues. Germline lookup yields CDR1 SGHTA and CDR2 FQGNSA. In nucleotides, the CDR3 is TGTGCCAGCAGCTTGAATCGAGGCGGTTATAGCAATCAGCCCCAGCATTTT. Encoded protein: CASSLNRGGYSNQPQHF. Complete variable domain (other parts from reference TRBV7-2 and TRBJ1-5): GAGVSQSPSNKVTEKGKDVELRCDPISGHTALYWYRQSLGQGLEFLIYFQGNSAPDKSGLPSDRFSAERTGGSVSTLTIQRTQQEDSAVYLCASSLNRGGYSNQPQHFGDGTRLSIL.

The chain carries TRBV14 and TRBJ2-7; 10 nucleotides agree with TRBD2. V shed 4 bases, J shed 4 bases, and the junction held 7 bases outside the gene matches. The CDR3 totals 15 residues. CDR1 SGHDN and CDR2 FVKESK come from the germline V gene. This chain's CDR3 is CASSRPGLAYYEQYF. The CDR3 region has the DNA TGTGCCAGCAGCCGCCCGGGACTAGCGTATTACGAGCAGTACTTC.

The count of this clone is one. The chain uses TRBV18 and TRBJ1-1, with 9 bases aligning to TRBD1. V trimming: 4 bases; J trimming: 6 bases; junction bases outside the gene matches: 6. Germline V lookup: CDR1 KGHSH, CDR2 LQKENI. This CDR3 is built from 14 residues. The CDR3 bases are TGTGCCAGCTCACGAGGACAGGGGAAATCTGAAGCTTTCTTT. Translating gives CASSRGQGKSEAFF.

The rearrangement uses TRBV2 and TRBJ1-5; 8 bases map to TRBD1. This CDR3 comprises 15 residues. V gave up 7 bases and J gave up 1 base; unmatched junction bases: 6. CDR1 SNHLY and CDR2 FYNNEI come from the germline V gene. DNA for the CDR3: TGTGCCAGCACCGGACAGGGTACAAGCAATCAGCCCCAGCATTTT. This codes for CASTGQGTSNQPQHF.

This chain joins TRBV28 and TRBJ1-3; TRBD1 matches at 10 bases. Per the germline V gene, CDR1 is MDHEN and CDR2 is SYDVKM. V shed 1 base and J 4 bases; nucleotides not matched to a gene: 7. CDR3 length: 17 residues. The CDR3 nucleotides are TGTGCCAGCAGTTTATTTGACAGGGGGCTTGGGGGAAACACCATATATTTT. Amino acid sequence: CASSLFDRGLGGNTIYF.

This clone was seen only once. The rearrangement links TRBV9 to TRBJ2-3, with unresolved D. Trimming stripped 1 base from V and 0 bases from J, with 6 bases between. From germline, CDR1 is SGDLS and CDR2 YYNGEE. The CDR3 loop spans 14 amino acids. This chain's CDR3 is CASSVMASTDTQYF. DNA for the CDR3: TGTGCCAGCAGCGTAATGGCTAGCACAGATACGCAGTATTTT.

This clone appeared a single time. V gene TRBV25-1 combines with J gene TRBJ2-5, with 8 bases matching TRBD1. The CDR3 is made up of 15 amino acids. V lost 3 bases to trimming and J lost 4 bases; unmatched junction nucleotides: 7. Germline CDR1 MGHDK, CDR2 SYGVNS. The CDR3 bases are TGTGCCAGCAGTGACCCCGGACAGGGCATAGAGACCCAGTACTTC. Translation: CASSDPGQGIETQYF. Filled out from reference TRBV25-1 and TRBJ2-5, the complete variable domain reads EADIYQTPRYLVIGTGKKITLECSQTMGHDKMYWYQQDPGMELHLIHYSYGVNSTEKGDLSSESTVSRIRTEHFPLTLESARPSHTSQYLCASSDPGQGIETQYFGPGTRLLVL.

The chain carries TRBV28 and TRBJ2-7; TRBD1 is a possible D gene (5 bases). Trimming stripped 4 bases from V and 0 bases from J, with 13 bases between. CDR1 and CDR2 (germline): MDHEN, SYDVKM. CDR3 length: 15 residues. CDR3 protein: CASSSQGVNSYEQYF. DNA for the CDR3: TGTGCCAGCAGTTCTCAGGGCGTCAACTCCTACGAGCAGTACTTC.

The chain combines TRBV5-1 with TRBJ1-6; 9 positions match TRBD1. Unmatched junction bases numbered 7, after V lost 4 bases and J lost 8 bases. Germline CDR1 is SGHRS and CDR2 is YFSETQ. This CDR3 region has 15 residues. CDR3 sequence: CASSHGTGRDSPLHF. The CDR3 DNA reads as TGCGCCAGCAGCCATGGGACAGGGAGGGATTCACCCCTCCACTTT. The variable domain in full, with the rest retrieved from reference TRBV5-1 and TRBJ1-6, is KAGVTQTPRYLIKTRGQQVTLSCSPISGHRSVSWYQQTPGQGLQFLFEYFSETQRNKGNFPGRFSGRQFSNSRSEMNVSTLELGDSALYLCASSHGTGRDSPLHFGNGTRLTVT.

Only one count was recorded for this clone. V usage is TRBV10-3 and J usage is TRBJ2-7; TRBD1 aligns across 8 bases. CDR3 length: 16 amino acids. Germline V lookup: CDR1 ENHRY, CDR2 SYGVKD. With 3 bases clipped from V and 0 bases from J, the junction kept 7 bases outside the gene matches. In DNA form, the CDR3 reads TGTGCCATCAGTGACCCTTATACAGGGGGCTCCTACGAGCAGTACTTC. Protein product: CAISDPYTGGSYEQYF.

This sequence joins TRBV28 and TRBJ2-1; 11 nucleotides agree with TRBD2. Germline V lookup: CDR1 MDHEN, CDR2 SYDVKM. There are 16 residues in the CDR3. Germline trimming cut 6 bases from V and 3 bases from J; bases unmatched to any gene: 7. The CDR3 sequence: CASSHLAGGSYNEQFF. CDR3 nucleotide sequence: TGTGCCAGCAGCCATCTAGCGGGAGGAAGCTACAATGAGCAGTTCTTC.

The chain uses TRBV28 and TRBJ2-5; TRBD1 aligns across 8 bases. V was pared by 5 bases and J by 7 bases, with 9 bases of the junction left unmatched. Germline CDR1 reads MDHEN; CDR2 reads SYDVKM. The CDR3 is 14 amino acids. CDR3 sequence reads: CASSEDRGQRTQYF. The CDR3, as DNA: TGTGCCAGCAGTGAAGACAGGGGACAAAGGACCCAGTACTTC.